This entry concerns a single TCR beta chain. Germline V lookup: CDR1 DFQATT, CDR2 SNEGSKA (reference sequence). The germline V and J ends were trimmed by 3 bases and 2 bases, with 7 bases remaining between them. The CDR3 is made up of 12 amino acids. This entry belongs to a study of blood T cell repertoires in COVID-19. The wider study: Samples taken during acute and convalescent COVID-19 were collected in the United States, Italy and Spain. Sample material is recorded as cDNA or gDNA derived from T cells, B-cell-depleted T cells, or PBMCs.

Seattle's cohort entered during active infection and was followed longitudinally. The authors' processing: Amplifying reference gene primers gave estimates of nucleated cell counts. Only in-frame clones appear in the TCRdb table, and some are missing; sequencing was by immunoSEQ multiplex PCR. V and J calls and clone size are given by that table; D and trimming were obtained from the DNA. This table has 80,000 to 100,000 clones, around 90% appearing once. This TCR was sampled from a human donor with COVID-19, enrolled during active disease. The donor label of this sample is uncertain. The chain recombines TRBV20-1 with TRBJ1-2; D call uncertain. Input material: peripheral blood. The CDR3, as DNA: TGCAGTGCTAGTCACAAGAACTATGGCTACACCTTC. Protein product: CSASHKNYGYTF.